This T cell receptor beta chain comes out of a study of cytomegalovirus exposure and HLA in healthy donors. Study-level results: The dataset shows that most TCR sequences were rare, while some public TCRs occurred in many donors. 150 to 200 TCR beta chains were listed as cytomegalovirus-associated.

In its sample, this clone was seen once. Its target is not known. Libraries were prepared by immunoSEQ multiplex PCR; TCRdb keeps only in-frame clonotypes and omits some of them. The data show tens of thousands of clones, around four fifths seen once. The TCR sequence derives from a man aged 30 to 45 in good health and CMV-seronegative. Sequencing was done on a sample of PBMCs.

The CDR3 loop is CASSFAGGSYNEQFF. As DNA, the CDR3 is TGTGCCAGCAGCTTTGCGGGAGGGTCCTACAATGAGCAGTTCTTC. This chain links TRBV7-3 with TRBJ2-1, with TRBD2 identical over 9 bases. CDR3 length: 15 residues. The V and J ends lost 3 bases and 1 base, in that order; junction bases with no gene match: 1. Germline V gives CDR1 SGHTA, CDR2 FQGTGA.